This TCR beta chain was retrieved from a study of cytomegalovirus exposure and HLA in healthy donors. Regarding the study as a whole: Analyzed later, association rates of TCRs varied across HLA loci, with DRB1 most and HLA-C fewest. Owing to their indistinguishability, certain V segments, notably TRBV6-2 and TRBV6-3, were excluded. A later analysis linked a missense DCLRE1C variant to TCR beta V- and J-gene trimming.

This CDR3 comprises 17 residues. The V and J ends lost 2 bases and 5 bases respectively, with 21 bases between them. CDR1 and CDR2 (germline): KGHSH, LQKENI. Concerning this clone: What it binds is not known.

PCR was performed using 60 Vbeta and 13 Jbeta primers. Data came from immunoSEQ multiplex PCR; TCRdb stores just in-frame clones and leaves some out. The profile shows about 110,000 clones, 74% of them singletons. Donors consisted of healthy bone marrow donors. The chain combines TRBV18 with TRBJ1-1; possibly TRBD1 for D (5 bases). Sequencing input: PBMCs. The sequence came from a man aged 50 to 60 in good health and CMV-seropositive. CDR3 sequence reads: CASSPYSGGTSGTEAFF. CDR3 DNA sequence: TGTGCCAGCTCACCATATTCCGGAGGGACGAGTGGGACTGAAGCTTTCTTT.